A selection of T cell receptor beta chains follows, all from one sample in a study of blood T cells in healthy people across ages. TCRdb reprocessed the 5' RACE reads with MiXCR, giving one entry per CDR3 protein. The sample gives 1.4 million to 1.5 million distinct CDR3 sequences, 42% of which show up once; around 8% is in the top ten. The sequenced material came from blood. These receptors originate from a woman in her late teens or twenties in good health. CDR3s include the opening cysteine and the closing phenylalanine or tryptophan. A D gene is named only where the DNA matches it firmly. Size tells how often a clone was seen (once, few, many) or the class of an expanded clone, and some rows leave it out.

j_call	clone_size	d_call	v_call	cdr3_aa	cdr3_nt
TRBJ2-7	NA	NA	TRBV27	CASSFWGSHNEQYF	TGTGCCAGCAGTTTTTGGGGGAGCCACAATGAGCAGTACTTC
TRBJ2-3	NA	NA	TRBV7-2	CASSLVSGRGRTDTQYF	TGTGCCAGCAGCTTAGTCTCGGGGCGTGGGCGCACAGATACGCAGTATTTT
TRBJ2-1	NA	TRBD2	TRBV7-2	CASSLLGGRANFLNEQFF	TGTGCCAGCAGCTTACTAGGCGGGAGGGCCAATTTTTTGAATGAGCAGTTCTTC
TRBJ2-1	NA	NA	TRBV20-1	CSARGSGVFHYEQFF	TGCAGTGCTAGAGGTTCCGGGGTCTTTCATTATGAGCAGTTCTTC
TRBJ2-3	NA	TRBD2	TRBV2	CASSGLAGRGDTQYF	TGTGCCAGCAGTGGACTAGCGGGCCGAGGGGATACGCAGTATTTT
TRBJ2-7	NA	NA	TRBV27	CASSSPRTAYEQYF	TGTGCCAGCAGCAGCCCCAGGACGGCCTACGAGCAGTACTTC
TRBJ2-7	few	TRBD2	TRBV6-6	CASSRGLAGEWEQYF	TGTGCCAGCAGCCGTGGACTAGCGGGGGAGTGGGAGCAGTACTTC
TRBJ2-3	NA	NA	TRBV27	CASSRLGGTTDTQYF	TGTGCCAGCAGCCGGTTGGGCGGGACCACAGATACGCAGTATTTT
TRBJ1-2	few	TRBD1	TRBV4-1	CASSQTGTGGYGYTF	TGCGCCAGCAGCCAGACCGGGACAGGGGGGTATGGCTACACCTTC
TRBJ2-2	NA	NA	TRBV4-2	CASSQDRPELFF	TGTGCCAGCAGCCAAGATAGACCCGAGCTGTTTTTT
TRBJ1-2	NA	NA	TRBV20-1	CSARPSGYGYTF	TGCAGTGCTAGACCTTCGGGGTATGGCTACACCTTC
TRBJ2-3	few	NA	TRBV6-2/TRBV6-3	CASRGVHTDTQYF	TGTGCCAGCAGAGGGGTCCACACAGATACGCAGTATTTT
TRBJ2-7	many	NA	TRBV20-1	CSARPGTLSYEQYF	TGCAGTGCTAGACCCGGGACTCTCTCCTACGAGCAGTACTTC
TRBJ2-5	few	TRBD2	TRBV4-1	CASSPRLAEYQETQYF	TGCGCCAGCAGCCCCAGACTAGCGGAGTACCAAGAGACCCAGTACTTC
TRBJ2-7	NA	NA	TRBV6-1	CASSEGWSLVQYEQYF	TGTGCCAGCAGTGAAGGGTGGAGCTTGGTCCAGTACGAGCAGTACTTC
TRBJ2-3	NA	TRBD2	TRBV9	CASSVTAGGPDTQYF	TGTGCCAGCAGCGTAACCGCGGGGGGCCCGGATACGCAGTATTTT
TRBJ1-5	NA	NA	TRBV12-5	CASGDPNNQPQHF	TGTGCTAGTGGTGACCCGAACAATCAGCCCCAGCATTTT
TRBJ2-1	NA	NA	TRBV27	CASTPSPYNEQFF	TGTGCCAGCACCCCTAGCCCCTACAATGAGCAGTTCTTC
TRBJ2-3	NA	TRBD2	TRBV9	CASSAIGASGSPTDTQYF	TGTGCCAGCAGCGCAATCGGGGCTAGCGGGAGTCCCACAGATACGCAGTATTTT
TRBJ2-7	NA	NA	TRBV20-1	CSARKSGTTTYEQYF	TGCAGTGCTAGAAAGTCCGGGACAACTACCTACGAGCAGTACTTC
TRBJ1-1	NA	TRBD1	TRBV12-3/TRBV12-4	CASSGPGTGPNTEAFF	TGTGCCAGCAGTGGTCCCGGGACAGGGCCGAACACTGAAGCTTTCTTT
TRBJ2-5	few	NA	TRBV25-1	CASSLAGTRNEQYF	TGTGCCAGCAGCCTCGCCGGGACTCGAAATGAGCAGTACTTC
TRBJ2-3	many	TRBD2	TRBV4-1	CASSQRGTSGGPSTDTQYF	TGCGCCAGCAGCCAAAGAGGGACTAGCGGGGGGCCAAGCACAGATACGCAGTATTTT
TRBJ2-7	NA	NA	TRBV12-3/TRBV12-4	CASSLSGAGYNEQYF	TGTGCCAGCAGTTTAAGCGGAGCTGGATACAATGAGCAGTACTTC
TRBJ1-2	NA	NA	TRBV6-5	CASSYSRQAPYGYTF	TGTGCCAGCAGTTACTCTAGACAGGCGCCGTATGGCTACACCTTC